Presented here are 4 T cell receptor beta chains from one specimen sequenced in a study of cytomegalovirus exposure and HLA in healthy donors. The PCR made use of 60 Vbeta and 13 Jbeta primers. Produced via immunoSEQ multiplex PCR; TCRdb's table is partial and in-frame only. Its table records 130,000 or so clones. Material: PBMCs. The receptors originated from a middle-aged woman in good health and CMV-seropositive.

The V and J genes are TRBV28 and TRBJ2-1; perhaps TRBD1 as D (5 bases). This CDR3 comprises 12 residues. The germline V and J ends were trimmed by 5 bases and 7 bases, with 9 bases remaining between them. Germline CDR1 MDHEN, CDR2 SYDVKM. CDR3 sequence reads: CASSPNRNEQFF. The CDR3 DNA reads TGTGCCAGCAGTCCCAACAGGAATGAGCAGTTCTTC. The variable domain in full, completed from reference TRBV28 and TRBJ2-1, reads DVKVTQSSRYLVKRTGEKVFLECVQDMDHENMFWYRQDPGLGLRLIYFSYDVKMKEKGDIPEGYSVSREKKERFSLILESASTNQTSMYLCASSPNRNEQFFGPGTRLTVL.

This chain connects TRBV30 to TRBJ2-2; 11 bases line up with TRBD2. Trimming at V came to 5 bases and at J to 6 bases, leaving 8 bases not matched to a gene. Germline V gene lookup returns CDR1 GTSNPN and CDR2 SVGIG (reference sequence). The CDR3 runs to 15 residues. DNA of the CDR3: TGTGCCTGGCAGACTCTAGCGGGAGGTCCCGGGGAGCTGTTTTTT. This codes for CAWQTLAGGPGELFF. The full variable domain, completed using reference TRBV30 and TRBJ2-2, is SQTIHQWPATLVQPVGSPLSLECTVEGTSNPNLYWYRQAAGRGLQLLFYSVGIGQISSEVPQNLSASRPQDRQFILSSKKLLLSDSGFYLCAWQTLAGGPGELFFGEGSRLTVL.

V is TRBV6-5 and J is TRBJ1-1, with 7 nucleotides matching TRBD1. The CDR3 runs to 15 residues. The trim removed 6 bases at V and 1 base at J, leaving 8 bases unmatched. Germline V gives CDR1 MNHEY, CDR2 SVGAGI. The CDR3 DNA reads TGTGCCAGCAGGCCCCCTGGGACAGCGAACACTGAAGCTTTCTTT. Translating gives CASRPPGTANTEAFF.

The chain uses TRBV7-2 and TRBJ1-1; no definite D call. The germline V gene has CDR1 SGHTA and CDR2 FQGNSA. The CDR3 length is 12 residues. The V and J ends lost 2 bases and 14 bases respectively, with 15 bases between them. The CDR3 DNA is TGTGCCAGCAGCTTACGTTCAACGCCTAAGTTCTTT. This translates into CASSLRSTPKFF.